This passage covers 3 T cell receptor beta chains from one sample sequenced in a study of post-analysis software for immune sequencing data. The study, taken as a whole, reports: Patients carried several TRBV segments more frequently than controls did, and TRBV5-6, TRBV5-1 and TRBV20-1 were among them.

Prepared libraries of TCR beta cDNA carried unique molecular identifiers. One entry per CDR3 protein, called by TCRdb with MiXCR from the PCR reads. The table records over 300,000 distinct CDR3 sequences, 30% to 45% of them present only once. No antigen has been identified for these receptors. Sample: blood. These receptors were collected from a girl aged 10-17 years with multiple sclerosis.

This clonotype was seen just once. The chain combines TRBV4-1 with TRBJ1-2; TRBD1 is a possible D gene (5 bases). The CDR3 totals 16 residues. Per the germline V gene, CDR1 is MGHRA and CDR2 is YSYEKL. Trimming removed 0 bases at V and 2 bases at J, with 13 bases between. CDR3 sequence: CASSQDTGQSNYGYTF. The CDR3 region has the DNA TGCGCCAGCAGCCAAGATACGGGGCAGTCAAACTATGGCTACACCTTC.

The J gene is TRBJ2-7, the V gene TRBV29-1, with D uncertain. Trimming cost V 0 bases and J 3 bases, with 9 bases left between them. The CDR3 length is 13 residues. Per the germline V gene, CDR1 is SQVTM and CDR2 is ANQGSEA. CDR3: CSVEDPDVYEQYF. In nucleotides, the CDR3 is TGCAGCGTTGAAGATCCAGACGTCTACGAGCAGTACTTC.

This clonotype has only a few counts. The chain carries TRBV7-2 and TRBJ2-1, with TRBD1 identical over 9 bases. This CDR3 has 15 amino acids. Losses at the gene ends were 1 base for V and 5 bases for J; bases not matched to a gene: 3. Germline CDR1 and CDR2: SGHTA and FQGNSA. CDR3 DNA sequence: TGTGCCAGCAGCTTAGGGGACAGGGCCGACAATGAGCAGTTCTTC. Amino acids: CASSLGDRADNEQFF. Full variable domain (missing parts from reference TRBV7-2 and TRBJ2-1): GAGVSQSPSNKVTEKGKDVELRCDPISGHTALYWYRQSLGQGLEFLIYFQGNSAPDKSGLPSDRFSAERTGGSVSTLTIQRTQQEDSAVYLCASSLGDRADNEQFFGPGTRLTVL.